This TCR beta chain was obtained from a study of neoadjuvant nivolumab and ipilimumab in lung cancer. Study-wide results and limits: Resected tumors had greater TCR richness and clonality than uninvolved lung. TCR receptors were sequenced in few samples. Only a single major-pathologic-response sample was available for clonality analysis. From pretherapy to surgery, tumor richness and clonality rose with dual therapy.

To note about this clone: Its antigen remains unknown.

V was trimmed by 5 bases and J by 0 bases, leaving 10 bases between them. There are 14 residues in the CDR3. CDR1 SEHNR and CDR2 FQNEAQ come from the germline V gene (reference sequence). TCRdb's table, derived via immunoSEQ multiplex PCR, lists solely in-frame clones and lacks some. In the table there are about 8,000 clones, 75% to 90% of which are singletons. The chain is built from TRBV7-9 and TRBJ2-5; no firm D call. This TCR was recovered from an adult with non-small cell lung cancer. Some clones in this sample may be carry-over from other donors' samples. Here the sequenced sample was tumor tissue, taken after neoadjuvant nivolumab, alone or with ipilimumab, at or shortly before surgery. The CDR3 coding sequence is TGTGCCAGCAGCCTCGCTCATTACCAAGAGACCCAGTACTTC. Protein sequence: CASSLAHYQETQYF.